One sample yielded the 16 T cell receptor beta chains listed below, sequenced in a study of blood T cell repertoires in COVID-19 (dated by TCRdb to the early 2020s). The protocol used for the library was the immunoSEQ multiplex PCR assay. Entries here come from immuneACCESS through TCRdb and include only in-frame sequences with V and J called. Some clones fail to appear in such tables; in the studies checked, an unresolved V gene covers under half of the shortfall, and the cause of the remainder is unknown. Counted in this sample were about 86,000 clones; approximately 78% of them appeared once. The leading ten clones occupy 1% to 1.5% of the sample. Specimen: peripheral blood. The receptors originated from an elderly woman with acute or convalescent COVID-19.

The chain employs TRBV7-9 and TRBJ1-6; 8 bases align to TRBD1. The trim removed 1 base at V and 10 bases at J, leaving 6 bases unmatched. The CDR3 totals 15 residues. Germline CDR1 is SEHNR and CDR2 is FQNEAQ (reference sequence). CDR3 nucleotides: TGTGCCAGCAGCTTAGAAGGGACAGGCAAATCACCCCTCCACTTT. This gives the protein CASSLEGTGKSPLHF.

The gene calls are TRBV12-3 or TRBV12-4 and TRBJ1-2; D gene unclear. Trimming took 6 bases from V and 8 from J, leaving 16 bases between them. The CDR3 has 13 residues. In DNA, the CDR3 is TGTGCCAGCAGCCGAGAGACCCCGGGGGGCTACACCTTC. This sequence encodes CASSRETPGGYTF.

In its sample, this clone was seen once. The chain couples TRBV28 to TRBJ1-4; 7 nucleotides agree with TRBD1. Trimming took 8 bases from V and 8 from J; bases not matched to a gene: 8. Germline CDR1 is MDHEN and CDR2 is SYDVKM. The CDR3 runs to 13 residues. The CDR3 loop reads CASEPGTEEKLFF. As DNA, the CDR3 is TGTGCCAGCGAACCCGGGACAGAAGAAAAACTGTTTTTT.

The chain couples TRBV10-3 to TRBJ1-2; 8 bases are a match to TRBD1. J gave up 6 bases and V 10 bases, and 7 bases lay outside the gene matches. The CDR3 runs to 12 residues. Germline V gene lookup returns CDR1 ENHRY and CDR2 SYGVKD. The CDR3 sequence: CATRGTGNGYTF. Written as DNA, the CDR3 is TGTGCCACCAGGGGGACAGGCAATGGCTACACCTTC.

The genes are TRBV2 and TRBJ1-5; D remains unclear. Looked up from germline, CDR1 is SNHLY and CDR2 is FYNNEI. The CDR3 is made up of 14 amino acids. The V end lost 6 bases, the J end lost 4 bases, and 13 bases lay between the germline ends. CDR3 residues: CASRGLAENQPQHF. The CDR3 region has the DNA TGTGCCAGCAGAGGGCTAGCGGAGAATCAGCCCCAGCATTTT.

The DNA for the CDR3 is TGTGCCAGCCACCCTAGCGGGATGGTCTACGAGCAGTACTTC. This translates into CASHPSGMVYEQYF. This rearrangement joins TRBV27 to TRBJ2-7; 9 bases are a match to TRBD2. Germline CDR1 reads MNHEY; CDR2 reads SMNVEV (reference sequence). The CDR3 runs to 14 residues. V shed 8 bases and J 3 bases; nucleotides not matched to a gene: 8.

This clone occurred once. The V call is TRBV11-2, the J call TRBJ2-1; 8 nucleotides line up with TRBD2. The CDR3 is 14 amino acids. Germline V gene data show CDR1 as SGHAT and CDR2 as FQNNGV. Trimming took 2 bases from V and 7 from J; bases not matched to a gene: 4. The CDR3: CASSLSGGSNEQFF. In nucleotides, the CDR3 is TGTGCCAGCAGCTTATCGGGAGGGAGTAATGAGCAGTTCTTC. The variable domain in full, completed from reference TRBV11-2 and TRBJ2-1, reads EAGVAQSPRYKIIEKRQSVAFWCNPISGHATLYWYQQILGQGPKLLIQFQNNGVVDDSQLPKDRFSAERLKGVDSTLKIQPAKLEDSAVYLCASSLSGGSNEQFFGPGTRLTVL.

The rearrangement links TRBV21-1 to TRBJ2-6; the table gives TRBD1 as D, unverified against the DNA. TRBV21-1 is described as a pseudogene. This CDR3 contains 18 residues. CDR3 amino acids: CASGPPGTGLSGANVLTF. The CDR3 coding sequence is TGTGCCAGCGGCCCCCCGGGGACAGGACTCTCTGGGGCCAACGTCCTGACTTTC.

The chain couples TRBV6-5 to TRBJ2-5, with 11 bases matching TRBD2. Germline assignment: CDR1 MNHEY and CDR2 SVGAGI. The CDR3 is 16 residues long. With 2 bases clipped from V and 2 bases from J, the junction kept 4 bases outside the gene matches. The DNA of the CDR3 is TGTGCCAGCAGTTACGCCGGGACTAGCGGACAAGAGACCCAGTACTTC. It specifies CASSYAGTSGQETQYF.

The rearrangement joins TRBV24-1 to TRBJ1-6, with 10 bases fitting TRBD1. V was clipped by 9 bases and J by 8 bases; unmatched bases: 6. Germline V CDR1 and CDR2: KGHDR, SFDVKD. The CDR3 is made up of 14 amino acids. The CDR3 DNA reads as TGTGCCACCTTAGACAGGGGGCTTGATTCACCCCTCCACTTT. This codes for CATLDRGLDSPLHF.

The chain has TRBV6-1 and TRBJ1-5; no clear D gene. The CDR3 is 14 residues long. Trimming stripped 2 bases from V and 2 bases from J, with 7 bases between. Germline-derived CDR1 and CDR2 are MNHNS and SASEGT. This CDR3 reads CASSEIPGNQPQHF. The CDR3 DNA reads as TGTGCCAGCAGTGAAATTCCTGGCAATCAGCCCCAGCATTTT.

This chain links TRBV24-1 with TRBJ2-1; 9 positions agree with TRBD2. Germline trimming cut 4 bases from V and 6 bases from J; bases unmatched to any gene: 3. Germline CDR1 is KGHDR and CDR2 is SFDVKD. The CDR3 runs to 14 residues. CDR3 sequence reads: CATSETSGPNEQFF. CDR3 bases: TGTGCCACCAGTGAGACTAGCGGCCCCAATGAGCAGTTCTTC.

This rearrangement joins TRBV5-1 to TRBJ2-5, with TRBD2 matching over 8 bases. CDR3 length: 16 residues. Unmatched junction bases numbered 6, after V lost 0 bases and J lost 2 bases. Germline CDR1 and CDR2: SGHRS and YFSETQ. Written as DNA, the CDR3 is TGCGCCAGCAGCTTGGCCTTCCCGGGGGGGCAAGAGACCCAGTACTTC. Translating it yields CASSLAFPGGQETQYF.

This clone was detected once. The chain has TRBV23-1 and TRBJ2-2; 12 bases match TRBD1. TRBV23-1 counts as an open reading frame of uncertain function. After removal of 3 bases from V and 6 bases from J, the junction contained 5 bases not matched to a gene. This CDR3 is built from 16 residues. The CDR3, as DNA: TGCGCCAGCAGTCACCGGGACAGGGGGCCCGCCGGGGAGCTGTTTTTT. This encodes CASSHRDRGPAGELFF.

This clone has only a few counts. This chain uses TRBV28 with TRBJ1-5; a possible D gene is TRBD1 (5 bases). V was pared by 1 base and J by 0 bases, with 13 bases between. This CDR3 is built from 17 residues. Looked up from germline, CDR1 is MDHEN and CDR2 is SYDVKM. CDR3 sequence reads: CASSLSVRADSNQPQHF. CDR3 sequence (DNA): TGTGCCAGCAGTTTATCAGTCAGGGCGGATAGCAATCAGCCCCAGCATTTT.

The rearrangement uses TRBV5-1 and TRBJ2-5; TRBD2 is a possible D gene (5 bases). The CDR3 is 14 residues long. From germline, CDR1 is SGHRS and CDR2 YFSETQ. Deletions cut 2 bases from V and 7 bases from J, with 15 bases between. The DNA of the CDR3 is TGCGCCAGCAGCTTCGATGTAGGCGGGCGGACCCAGTACTTC. This translates into CASSFDVGGRTQYF.